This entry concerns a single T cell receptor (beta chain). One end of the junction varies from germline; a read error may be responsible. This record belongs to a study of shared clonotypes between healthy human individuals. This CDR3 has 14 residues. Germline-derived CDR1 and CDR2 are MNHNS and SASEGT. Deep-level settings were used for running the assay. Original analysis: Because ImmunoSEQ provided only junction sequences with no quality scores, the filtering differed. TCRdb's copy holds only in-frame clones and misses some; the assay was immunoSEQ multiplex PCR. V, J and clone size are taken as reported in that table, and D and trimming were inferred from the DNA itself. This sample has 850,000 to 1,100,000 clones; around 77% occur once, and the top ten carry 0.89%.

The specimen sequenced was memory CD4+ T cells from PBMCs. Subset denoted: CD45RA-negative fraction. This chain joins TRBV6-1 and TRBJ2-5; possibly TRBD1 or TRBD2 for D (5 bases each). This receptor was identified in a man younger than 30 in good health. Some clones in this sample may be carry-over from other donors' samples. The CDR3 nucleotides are TGTGCCAGCAGTGATACCCGGGACCACGAGACCCAGTACTTC. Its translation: CASSDTRDHETQYF.